Only a few counts were recorded for the clone carrying this TCR beta chain. Here immunoSEQ multiplex PCR was the method, and the copy in TCRdb shows in-frame clones only, minus some. The table lists around 120,000 clones, roughly 85% of them singletons. This record belongs to a study of blood T cell repertoires in COVID-19. Specimen: peripheral blood. The sequence came from a human donor in a cohort sampled during active COVID-19.

CDR3 residues: CASSYVGDQPQHF. CDR3 sequence (DNA): TGTGCCAGCAGTTACGTAGGGGATCAGCCCCAGCATTTT. This rearrangement joins TRBV6-2 or TRBV6-3 to TRBJ1-5, with a tentative D call TRBD1 (5 bases). Deletions cut 2 bases from V and 5 bases from J, with 7 bases between. Germline V gene data show CDR1 as MNHEY and CDR2 as SVGEGT. CDR3 size: 13 residues.